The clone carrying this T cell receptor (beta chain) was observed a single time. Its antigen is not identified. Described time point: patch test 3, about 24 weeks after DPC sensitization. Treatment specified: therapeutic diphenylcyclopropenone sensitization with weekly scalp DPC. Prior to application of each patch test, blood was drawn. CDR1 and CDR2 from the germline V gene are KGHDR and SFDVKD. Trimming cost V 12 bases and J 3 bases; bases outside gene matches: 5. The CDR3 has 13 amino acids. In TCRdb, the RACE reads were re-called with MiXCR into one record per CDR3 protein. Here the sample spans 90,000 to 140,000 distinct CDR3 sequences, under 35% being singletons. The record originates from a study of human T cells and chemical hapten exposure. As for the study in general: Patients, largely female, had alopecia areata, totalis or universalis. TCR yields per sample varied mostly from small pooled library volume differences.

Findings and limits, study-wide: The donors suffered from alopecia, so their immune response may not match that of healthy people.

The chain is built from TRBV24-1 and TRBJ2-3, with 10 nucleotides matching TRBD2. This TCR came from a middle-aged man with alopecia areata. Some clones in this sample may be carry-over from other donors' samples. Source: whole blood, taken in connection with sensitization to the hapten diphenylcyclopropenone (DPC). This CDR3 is CAVASGGTDTQYF. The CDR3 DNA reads TGTGCCGTAGCTAGCGGGGGTACAGATACGCAGTATTTT.